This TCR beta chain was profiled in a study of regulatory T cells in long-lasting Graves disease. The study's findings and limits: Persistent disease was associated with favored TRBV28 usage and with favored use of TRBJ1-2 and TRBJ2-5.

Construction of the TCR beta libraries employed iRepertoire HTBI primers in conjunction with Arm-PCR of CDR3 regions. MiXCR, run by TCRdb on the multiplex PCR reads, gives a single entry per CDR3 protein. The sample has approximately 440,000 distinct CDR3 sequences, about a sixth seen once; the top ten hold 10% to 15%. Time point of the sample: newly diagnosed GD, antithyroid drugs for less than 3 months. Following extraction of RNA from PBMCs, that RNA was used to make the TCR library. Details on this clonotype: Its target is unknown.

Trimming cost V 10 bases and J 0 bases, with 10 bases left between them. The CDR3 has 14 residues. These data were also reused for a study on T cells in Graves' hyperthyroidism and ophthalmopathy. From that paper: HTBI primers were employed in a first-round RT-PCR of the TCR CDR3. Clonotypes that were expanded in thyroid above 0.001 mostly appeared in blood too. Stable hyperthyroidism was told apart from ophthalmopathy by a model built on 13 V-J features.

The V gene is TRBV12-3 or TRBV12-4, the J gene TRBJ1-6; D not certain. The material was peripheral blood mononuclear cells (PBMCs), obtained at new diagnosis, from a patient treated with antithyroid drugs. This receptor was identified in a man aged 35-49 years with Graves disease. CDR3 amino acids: CATASSSYNSPLHF. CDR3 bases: TGTGCCACCGCTAGCAGCTCCTATAATTCACCCCTCCACTTT.